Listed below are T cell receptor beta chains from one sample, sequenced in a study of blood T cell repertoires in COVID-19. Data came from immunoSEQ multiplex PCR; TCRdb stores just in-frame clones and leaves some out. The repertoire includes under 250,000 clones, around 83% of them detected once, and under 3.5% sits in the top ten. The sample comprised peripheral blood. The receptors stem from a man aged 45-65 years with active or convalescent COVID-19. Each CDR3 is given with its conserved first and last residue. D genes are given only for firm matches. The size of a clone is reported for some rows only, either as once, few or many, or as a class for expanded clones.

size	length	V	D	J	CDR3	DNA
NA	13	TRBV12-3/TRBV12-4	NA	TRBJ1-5	CASRIGGGQPQHF	TGTGCCAGCAGGATTGGGGGCGGTCAGCCCCAGCATTTT
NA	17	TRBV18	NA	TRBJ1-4	CASSPIRQGESNEKLFF	TGTGCCAGCTCACCAATTCGGCAGGGTGAATCTAATGAAAAACTGTTTTTT
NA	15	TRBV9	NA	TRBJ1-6	CASSARGGDGSPLHF	TGTGCCAGCAGCGCAAGGGGGGGAGATGGTTCACCCCTCCACTTT
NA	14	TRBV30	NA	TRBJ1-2	CAWSVGGAAYGYTF	TGTGCCTGGAGTGTAGGTGGGGCTGCCTATGGCTACACCTTC
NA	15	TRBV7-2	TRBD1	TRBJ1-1	CASTRTGVPNTEAFF	TGTGCCAGCACCCGGACAGGGGTCCCGAACACTGAAGCTTTCTTT
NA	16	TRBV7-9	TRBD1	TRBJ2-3	CASSFTGTGLADTQYF	TGTGCCAGCAGCTTTACCGGGACAGGGTTGGCAGATACGCAGTATTTT
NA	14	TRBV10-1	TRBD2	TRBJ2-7	CASSDGGSSYEQYF	TGCGCCAGCAGTGACGGCGGGAGCTCCTACGAGCAGTACTTC
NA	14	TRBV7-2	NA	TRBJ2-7	CASSLPASSYEQYF	TGTGCCAGCAGCTTACCCGCCAGCTCCTACGAGCAGTACTTC
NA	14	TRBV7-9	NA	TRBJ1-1	CASSLIEVNTEAFF	TGTGCCAGCAGCTTAATTGAGGTGAACACTGAAGCTTTCTTT
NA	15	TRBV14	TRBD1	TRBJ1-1	CASSQRETGWTEAFF	TGTGCCAGCAGCCAGAGGGAGACAGGGTGGACTGAAGCTTTCTTT
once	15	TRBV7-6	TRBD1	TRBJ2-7	CASSLTGTGEPEQYF	TGTGCCAGCAGCTTAACCGGGACAGGGGAGCCGGAGCAGTACTTC
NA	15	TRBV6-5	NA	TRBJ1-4	CASYPGRTNNEKLFF	TGTGCCAGCTATCCGGGAAGGACCAATAATGAAAAACTGTTTTTT
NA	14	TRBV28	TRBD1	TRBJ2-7	CASTLGTGYDEQYF	TGTGCCAGCACCCTCGGGACAGGGTATGACGAGCAGTACTTC
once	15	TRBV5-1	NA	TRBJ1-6	CASSSPPRPKSPLHF	TGCGCCAGCAGCTCCCCCCCCAGGCCCAAATCACCCCTCCACTTT
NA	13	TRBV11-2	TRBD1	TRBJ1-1	CASSQGQGAQAFF	TGTGCCAGCAGTCAAGGACAGGGGGCGCAAGCTTTCTTT
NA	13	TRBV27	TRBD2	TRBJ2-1	CASSFGGLFEQFF	TGTGCCAGCAGTTTCGGGGGACTATTTGAGCAGTTCTTC
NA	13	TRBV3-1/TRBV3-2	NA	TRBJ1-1	CASSLTRNTEAFF	TGTGCCAGCAGCCTGACAAGGAACACTGAAGCTTTCTTT
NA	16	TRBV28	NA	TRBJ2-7	CASSSPQGRGLREQYF	TGTGCCAGCAGTTCCCCCCAGGGGAGGGGACTAAGGGAGCAGTACTTC
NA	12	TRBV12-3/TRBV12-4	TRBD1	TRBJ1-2	CASSRGEHGYTF	TGTGCCAGCAGCAGGGGGGAACATGGCTACACCTTC
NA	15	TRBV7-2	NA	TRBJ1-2	CASSPVGGANYGYTF	TGTGCCAGCAGTCCTGTGGGGGGAGCTAACTATGGCTACACCTTC
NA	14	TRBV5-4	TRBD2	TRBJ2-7	CASSWTSGSYEQYF	TGTGCCAGCAGCTGGACTAGCGGCTCCTACGAGCAGTACTTC
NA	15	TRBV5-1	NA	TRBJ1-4	CASRAGANSGEKLFF	TGCGCCAGCAGGGCAGGGGCGAATTCAGGTGAAAAACTGTTTTTT
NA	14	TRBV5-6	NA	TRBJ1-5	CASSLTGSNQPQHF	TGTGCCAGCAGCTTGACAGGGTCCAATCAGCCCCAGCATTTT
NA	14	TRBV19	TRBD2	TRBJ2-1	CASRPGTTGNEQFF	TGTGCCAGTAGACCCGGGACTACGGGTAATGAGCAGTTCTTC
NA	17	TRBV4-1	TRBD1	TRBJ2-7	CASSHQLTGTGFNEQYF	TGCGCCAGCAGCCACCAGCTCACCGGGACAGGGTTCAACGAGCAGTACTTC
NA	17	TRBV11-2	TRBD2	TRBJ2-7	CASSRYGTSGVPYEQYF	TGTGCCAGCAGCCGGTACGGGACTAGCGGAGTCCCCTACGAGCAGTACTTC
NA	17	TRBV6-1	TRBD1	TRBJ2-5	CASSERQGAWKEETQYF	TGTGCCAGCAGTGAAAGACAGGGGGCATGGAAGGAAGAGACCCAGTACTTC
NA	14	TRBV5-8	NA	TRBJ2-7	CASSSTGTDPGQYF	TGTGCCAGCAGCTCCACAGGGACCGACCCTGGGCAGTACTTC
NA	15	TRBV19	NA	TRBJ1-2	CASSRGHRSNYGYTF	TGTGCCAGTAGTAGAGGACATCGTTCTAACTATGGCTACACCTTC
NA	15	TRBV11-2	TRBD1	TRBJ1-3	CASSTGDREDNTIYF	TGTGCCAGCAGCACAGGGGACAGGGAGGACAACACCATATATTTT
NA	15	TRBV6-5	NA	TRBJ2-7	CASSYRDTKIYEQYF	TGTGCCAGCAGTTACCGGGACACTAAAATCTACGAGCAGTACTTC
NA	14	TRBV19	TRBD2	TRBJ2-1	CASSIRGGYNEQFF	TGTGCCAGTAGTATACGGGGGGGATACAATGAGCAGTTCTTC
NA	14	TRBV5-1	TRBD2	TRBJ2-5	CASSLAGNQETQYF	TGCGCCAGCAGCTTAGCGGGGAACCAAGAGACCCAGTACTTC